The 14 T cell receptor beta chains below all came from one sample that was sequenced in a study of cytomegalovirus exposure and HLA in healthy donors. Use of 60 Vbeta and 13 Jbeta primers characterized the PCR. Assay used: immunoSEQ multiplex PCR; TCRdb lists only in-frame clones, some missing. The sample records roughly 200,000 clones, around 89% being singletons. Sequencing input: PBMCs. These receptors were obtained from a woman aged 18-29 years in good health and CMV-seronegative.

The gene calls are TRBV11-1 and TRBJ2-5, with a weak D call TRBD1 (6 bases). Trimming removed 4 bases at V and 12 bases at J, with 21 bases between. CDR3 length: 14 residues. CDR1 is SGHAT and CDR2 is FQDESV in the germline V gene (reference sequence). The CDR3 loop reads CASSSMTGDPQEYF. CDR3 nucleotides: TGTGCCAGCAGCTCGATGACAGGAGACCCCCAGGAGTACTTC.

The V gene is TRBV7-2, the J gene TRBJ2-3; D perhaps matches TRBD1 (5 bases). V dropped 1 base and J dropped 1 base, with 18 bases sitting between them. CDR1 SGHTA and CDR2 FQGNSA come from the germline V gene. The CDR3 is made up of 18 amino acids. The CDR3 reads CASSLDNLDKGGTDTQYF. CDR3 DNA: TGTGCCAGCAGCTTAGATAATTTGGACAAAGGGGGCACAGATACGCAGTATTTT. The entire variable domain, with the rest obtained from reference TRBV7-2 and TRBJ2-3, is as follows: GAGVSQSPSNKVTEKGKDVELRCDPISGHTALYWYRQSLGQGLEFLIYFQGNSAPDKSGLPSDRFSAERTGGSVSTLTIQRTQQEDSAVYLCASSLDNLDKGGTDTQYFGPGTRLTVL.

This CDR3 is CASSYGGQGSAGELFF. The DNA for the CDR3 is TGTGCCAGCAGTTACGGGGGACAGGGGTCGGCCGGGGAGCTGTTTTTT. The chain joins TRBV6-6 to TRBJ2-2; TRBD1 agrees at 10 bases. The CDR3 contains 16 residues. CDR1 MNHNY and CDR2 SVGAGI come from the germline V gene (reference sequence). Losses at the gene ends were 2 bases for V and 6 bases for J; bases not matched to a gene: 6.

The genes are TRBV21-1 and TRBJ1-1; the table's D gene call, TRBD1, was not cross checked with the DNA. TRBV21-1 is a recognized pseudogene. This CDR3 contains 16 residues. DNA for the CDR3: TGTGCCAGCAGCAACTACAGGGGGCCCTTGAACACTGAAGCTTTCTTT. It is translated as CASSNYRGPLNTEAFF.

The chain is built from TRBV5-4 and TRBJ1-5; D is ambiguous. V lost 3 bases to trimming and J lost 9 bases, with 10 bases between them. CDR1 is SGHNT, CDR2 YYREEE, per germline (reference sequence). The CDR3 has 12 amino acids. Here the CDR3 DNA reads TGTGCCAGCAGCTCGGGTATGGGGCCCCAGCATTTT. Protein product: CASSSGMGPQHF.

The chain recombines TRBV6-6 with TRBJ1-2, with D uncertain. V dropped 8 bases and J dropped 4 bases, with 20 bases sitting between them. Germline-derived CDR1 and CDR2 are MNHNY and SVGAGI (reference sequence). This CDR3 is 15 amino acids long. The CDR3 region has the DNA TGTGCCAGCCAATTAGACCCCGGGTCCGGCTATGGCTACACCTTC. Translation: CASQLDPGSGYGYTF.

The chain joins TRBV12-1 to TRBJ2-1; TRBD2, the table's D call, lacks a check against the DNA. TRBV12-1 is shown as a pseudogene. There are 14 residues in the CDR3. CDR3 nucleotide sequence: TGTGCCAGCAGCTTTTGCGGGAGTAACAATGAGCAGTTCTTC. This encodes CASSFCGSNNEQFF.

This clone showed up just a few times. This chain connects TRBV5-4 to TRBJ2-3, with 8 bases matching TRBD2. The V segment lost 4 bases and the J segment 1 base; nucleotides outside the gene matches: 14. From germline, CDR1 is SGHNT and CDR2 YYREEE (reference sequence). This CDR3 contains 18 residues. The CDR3 DNA reads TGTGCCAGCAGCCCCAAAGGGCCGCGGGAGGATCGCACAGATACGCAGTATTTT. Encoded protein: CASSPKGPREDRTDTQYF.

V usage is TRBV7-2 and J usage is TRBJ1-1; D is undetermined. CDR1 and CDR2 (germline): SGHTA, FQGNSA. V dropped 5 bases and J dropped 0 bases, with 13 bases sitting between them. This CDR3 has 15 residues. CDR3 sequence (DNA): TGTGCCAGCAGCCGACGTGGAGTTATGAACACTGAAGCTTTCTTT. This gives the protein CASSRRGVMNTEAFF.

This clone turned up a few times. This rearrangement joins TRBV11-3 to TRBJ1-4; D is possibly TRBD1 (6 bases). The CDR3 is 15 residues long. V was pared by 5 bases and J by 2 bases, with 12 bases between. CDR1 and CDR2 (germline): SGHNT, YENEEA. DNA of the CDR3: TGTGCCAGCAGCCCAGCGGGGGGCACTAATGAAAAACTGTTTTTT. Translating gives CASSPAGGTNEKLFF.

The table lists this clone with a few counts. The CDR3 nucleotides read TGTGCCAGCAGTGACCCACTAGCCAAAAACATTCAGTACTTC. This codes for CASSDPLAKNIQYF. The chain links TRBV2 to TRBJ2-4; D is uncertain. V lost 3 bases to trimming and J lost 0 bases, with 6 bases between them. The length of the CDR3 is 14 residues. CDR1 is SNHLY and CDR2 is FYNNEI in the germline V gene.

A few counts support this clone. This chain uses TRBV18 with TRBJ2-2, with 8 bases fitting TRBD1. V trimming: 0 bases; J trimming: 3 bases; junction bases outside the gene matches: 3. Looked up from germline, CDR1 is KGHSH and CDR2 is LQKENI. This CDR3 region has 16 residues. The CDR3 coding sequence is TGTGCCAGCTCACCACCGCAGGGGGCGCACACCGGGGAGCTGTTTTTT. Translating it yields CASSPPQGAHTGELFF.

This clone was picked up one time. At one end the junction does not follow the germline gene, possibly because of a read error. The J gene is TRBJ1-1, the V gene TRBV5-6; 8 nucleotides line up with TRBD1. Per germline, CDR1 SGHDT and CDR2 YYEEEE. This CDR3 spans 14 amino acids. The CDR3 coding sequence is TGTGCCAGCAGCTACACAGGGGGAGGCACTGAAACTTTCTTT. Protein sequence: CASSYTGGGTETFF.

This chain uses TRBV25-1 with TRBJ2-5, with TRBD2 matching over 8 bases. Per germline, CDR1 MGHDK and CDR2 SYGVNS. The V gene end was trimmed by 8 bases and the J gene end by 4 bases; junction bases not matched to a gene: 6. The CDR3 runs to 13 residues. The CDR3 sequence: CASAVAGGETQYF. CDR3 DNA: TGTGCCAGCGCCGTTGCGGGGGGAGAGACCCAGTACTTC.